These 22 T cell receptor beta chains were all obtained from the same sample, sequenced in a study of OX40 agonist ivuxolimab in advanced cancers. Sequencing used immunoSEQ multiplex PCR; TCRdb keeps in-frame clones, though not all of them. The sample lists 55,000 to 70,000 clones; 86% were seen once. The starting material was CD4+ or CD8+ T cells sorted from blood, obtained in a trial of the OX40 agonist ivuxolimab. The receptors originated from an adult with an advanced solid tumor such as melanoma, head and neck, liver or kidney cancer.

V gene TRBV7-8 combines with J gene TRBJ1-2; no clear D. Germline-derived CDR1 and CDR2 are SGHVS and FQNEAQ. The CDR3 spans 14 residues. The V gene lost 2 bases and the J gene lost 4 bases, with 11 bases spanning the gap. CDR3 bases: TGTGCCAGCAGCTTAAAGACCGGCTCCTATGGCTACACCTTC. This gives the protein CASSLKTGSYGYTF.

This clone was observed a few times. The chain uses TRBV9 and TRBJ2-7; 11 bases are a match to TRBD2. The junction had 3 bases not matched to a gene; V was cut back by 4 bases and J by 3 bases. In germline, CDR1 is SGDLS, CDR2 YYNGEE. The CDR3 has 14 amino acids. The CDR3 sequence: CASSLGTSGYEQYF. DNA of the CDR3: TGTGCCAGCAGCCTCGGGACTAGCGGCTACGAGCAGTACTTC. The entire variable domain, with the rest obtained from reference TRBV9 and TRBJ2-7, is as follows: DSGVTQTPKHLITATGQRVTLRCSPRSGDLSVYWYQQSLDQGLQFLIQYYNGEERAKGNILERFSAQQFPDLHSELNLSSLELGDSALYFCASSLGTSGYEQYFGPGTRLTVT.

The rearrangement links TRBV27 to TRBJ2-2, with D possibly called TRBD1 or TRBD2 (6 bases each). CDR1 is MNHEY and CDR2 is SMNVEV in the germline V gene (reference sequence). The CDR3 loop spans 15 amino acids. V dropped 3 bases and J dropped 6 bases, with 14 bases sitting between them. CDR3 sequence reads: CASSFFTGRSGELFF. In DNA form, the CDR3 reads TGTGCCAGCAGTTTTTTCACAGGGAGGTCCGGGGAGCTGTTTTTT.

The chain links TRBV7-2 to TRBJ2-5; unclear D gene. V gave up 0 bases and J gave up 2 bases, with 4 bases separating them. The CDR3 consists of 13 residues. CDR1 and CDR2 from the germline V gene are SGHTA and FQGNSA. CDR3 sequence (DNA): TGTGCCAGCAGCTTAGCCCTTCAAGAGACCCAGTACTTC. Amino acid sequence: CASSLALQETQYF.

This chain links TRBV29-1 with TRBJ2-1, with TRBD2 as a possible D gene (5 bases). Trimming cost V 6 bases and J 10 bases, with 19 bases left between them. Germline V gene data show CDR1 as SQVTM and CDR2 as ANQGSEA. The CDR3 extends over 13 amino acids. The CDR3 DNA reads as TGCAGCGTGGACCGGGCTTCCGGGATGGAGCAGTTCTTC. Its translation is CSVDRASGMEQFF.

Details on this clone: Other nucleotide sequences from this sample produce the same CDR3. This rearrangement joins TRBV6-5 to TRBJ2-7, with 8 positions matching TRBD1. Germline CDR1 and CDR2: MNHEY and SVGAGI. With 6 bases clipped from V and 2 bases from J, the junction kept 3 bases outside the gene matches. The length of the CDR3 is 13 residues. In DNA, the CDR3 is TGTGCCAGCAGGGGGACAGGAACCTACGAGCAGTACTTC. Translated: CASRGTGTYEQYF.

The rearrangement links TRBV9 to TRBJ1-5, with 7 positions matching TRBD1. V lost 4 bases and J lost 0; bases outside the gene matches: 1. This CDR3 region has 14 residues. Looked up from germline, CDR1 is SGDLS and CDR2 is YYNGEE. CDR3 residues: CASSHRGSNQPQHF. The CDR3 DNA follows: TGTGCCAGCAGCCACAGGGGTAGCAATCAGCCCCAGCATTTT.

This clone was observed once. The chain's CDR3 is CASSQEGGENYGYTF. CDR3 coding DNA: TGTGCCAGCAGCCAAGAGGGGGGGGAAAACTATGGCTACACCTTC. This sequence joins TRBV4-2 and TRBJ1-2, with D perhaps TRBD1 (5 bases). CDR1 and CDR2 (germline): LGHNA, YNFKEQ. The V and J ends lost 0 bases and 2 bases respectively, with 10 bases between them. The CDR3 spans 15 residues.

Notes on this clone: In the same sample, other DNA sequences code for this CDR3. The rearrangement joins TRBV29-1 to TRBJ2-7; the D gene is possibly TRBD2 (6 bases). The CDR3 is 14 amino acids. CDR1 is SQVTM and CDR2 is ANQGSEA in the germline V gene. Trimming pared 4 bases from V and 2 bases from J, leaving 15 bases between. The CDR3 protein is CSVGPGLAAYEQYF. DNA for the CDR3: TGCAGCGTTGGACCGGGACTGGCCGCCTACGAGCAGTACTTC.

J is TRBJ2-2 and V is TRBV2; no firm D call. The CDR3 totals 13 residues. CDR1 is SNHLY and CDR2 is FYNNEI in the germline V gene. V lost 7 bases and J 4 bases, leaving 10 bases between the germline ends. The CDR3 spells CASTERRTGELFF. As DNA, the CDR3 is TGTGCCAGCACGGAGCGCCGCACCGGGGAGCTGTTTTTT.

The CDR3 nucleotides are TGTGCCAGCAGGGATTCAGGGGGGGACAGCCAAAACATTCAGTACTTC. Translation: CASRDSGGDSQNIQYF. This chain joins TRBV6-6 and TRBJ2-4; tentatively, D is TRBD1 or TRBD2 (7 bases each). The CDR3 has 16 amino acids. Per the germline V gene, CDR1 is MNHNY and CDR2 is SVGAGI (reference sequence). With 6 bases removed from V and 5 bases from J, the gap between germline ends came to 20 bases.

The rearrangement uses TRBV7-2 and TRBJ2-5, with a weak D call TRBD2 (6 bases). Germline assignment: CDR1 SGHTA and CDR2 FQGNSA. V lost 2 bases and J 4 bases, leaving 14 bases between the germline ends. There are 15 residues in the CDR3. For the CDR3, the DNA is TGTGCCAGCAGCTTAAGGTCCGGCGGGACAGAGACCCAGTACTTC. Translating it yields CASSLRSGGTETQYF.

V is TRBV7-8 and J is TRBJ1-2; the D is unclear. Trimming took 1 base from V and 4 from J, leaving 19 bases between them. Germline V gene lookup returns CDR1 SGHVS and CDR2 FQNEAQ. The CDR3 is 17 amino acids. The CDR3 coding sequence is TGTGCCAGCAGCTTAGGTTCGTCTCCTTTCGAGGGCTATGGCTACACCTTC. Protein: CASSLGSSPFEGYGYTF.

V is TRBV2 and J is TRBJ1-5, with 11 nucleotides matching TRBD1. With 6 bases clipped from V and 6 bases from J, the junction kept 10 bases outside the gene matches. Germline V CDR1 and CDR2: SNHLY, FYNNEI. The CDR3 spans 16 residues. For the CDR3, the DNA is TGTGCCAGCAGCACTACCCGGGACAGGGGGAGTCAGCCCCAGCATTTT. Amino acid sequence: CASSTTRDRGSQPQHF.

V is TRBV19 and J is TRBJ1-5; the D gene is possibly TRBD1 (5 bases). CDR3 length: 15 residues. Per germline, CDR1 LNHDA and CDR2 SQIVND (reference sequence). Trimming removed 6 bases at V and 6 bases at J, with 18 bases between. The CDR3 region is CASRELGSGGQPQHF. CDR3 DNA: TGTGCCAGTAGGGAGCTGGGGTCTGGGGGTCAGCCCCAGCATTTT.

The J gene is TRBJ2-7, the V gene TRBV6-5, with 9 nucleotides matching TRBD1. Germline lookup yields CDR1 MNHEY and CDR2 SVGAGI. Trimming removed 10 bases from V and 5 bases from J; junction bases left unmatched: 12. The CDR3 sequence is 14 residues long. The CDR3 nucleotides are TGTGCCACTATGGACAGGGGAGGCCTCGACGAGCAGTACTTC. Residues: CATMDRGGLDEQYF.

The CDR3 bases are TGTGCCAGCAGCCTAGGACAGGAAATCTACGAGCAGTACTTC. Translating gives CASSLGQEIYEQYF. The chain links TRBV5-6 to TRBJ2-7, with 7 bases aligning to TRBD1. Per germline, CDR1 SGHDT and CDR2 YYEEEE. The length of the CDR3 is 14 residues. Trimming cost V 4 bases and J 3 bases; bases outside gene matches: 7.

The gene calls are TRBV30 and TRBJ2-3, with D unclear. V lost 0 bases to trimming and J lost 4 bases, with 11 bases between them. Germline V gives CDR1 GTSNPN, CDR2 SVGIG (reference sequence). The CDR3 sequence is 14 residues long. This CDR3 reads CAWSVRLQSDTQYF. The DNA for the CDR3 is TGTGCCTGGAGTGTTCGGTTACAATCAGATACGCAGTATTTT.

The chain joins TRBV6-6 to TRBJ1-1; a possible D gene is TRBD1 (5 bases). This CDR3 has 14 residues. Trimming removed 0 bases from V and 1 base from J, with 6 bases in between. Germline V lookup: CDR1 MNHNY, CDR2 SVGAGI (reference sequence). In nucleotides, the CDR3 is TGTGCCAGCAGTTACTCTGGGGCGAACACTGAAGCTTTCTTT. Protein sequence: CASSYSGANTEAFF.

The rearrangement uses TRBV10-3 and TRBJ1-4, with TRBD1 matching 7 bases. The CDR3 has 15 amino acids. With 2 bases clipped from V and 7 bases from J, the junction kept 7 bases outside the gene matches. Germline V gives CDR1 ENHRY, CDR2 SYGVKD. The CDR3 here is CAISEGGQRGEKLFF. The CDR3 DNA is TGTGCCATCAGTGAGGGGGGACAGAGAGGTGAAAAACTGTTTTTT.

This chain uses TRBV28 with TRBJ2-3; the D call may be TRBD1 or TRBD2 (5 bases each). With 3 bases removed from V and 0 bases from J, the gap between germline ends came to 13 bases. CDR1 is MDHEN and CDR2 is SYDVKM in the germline V gene. The CDR3 loop spans 16 amino acids. The CDR3 protein is CASSFTGGPSTDTQYF. The CDR3 bases are TGTGCCAGCAGTTTCACAGGAGGCCCTAGCACAGATACGCAGTATTTT.

The chain carries TRBV14 and TRBJ2-5, with 9 bases lining up with TRBD2. Germline loops: CDR1 SGHDN, CDR2 FVKESK. The CDR3 spans 16 residues. J was trimmed by 2 bases and V by 1 base; bases with no gene match: 5. Written as DNA, the CDR3 is TGTGCCAGCAGCCAAGGTAGCGGGAGAGGTCAAGAGACCCAGTACTTC. Translated, it gives CASSQGSGRGQETQYF.